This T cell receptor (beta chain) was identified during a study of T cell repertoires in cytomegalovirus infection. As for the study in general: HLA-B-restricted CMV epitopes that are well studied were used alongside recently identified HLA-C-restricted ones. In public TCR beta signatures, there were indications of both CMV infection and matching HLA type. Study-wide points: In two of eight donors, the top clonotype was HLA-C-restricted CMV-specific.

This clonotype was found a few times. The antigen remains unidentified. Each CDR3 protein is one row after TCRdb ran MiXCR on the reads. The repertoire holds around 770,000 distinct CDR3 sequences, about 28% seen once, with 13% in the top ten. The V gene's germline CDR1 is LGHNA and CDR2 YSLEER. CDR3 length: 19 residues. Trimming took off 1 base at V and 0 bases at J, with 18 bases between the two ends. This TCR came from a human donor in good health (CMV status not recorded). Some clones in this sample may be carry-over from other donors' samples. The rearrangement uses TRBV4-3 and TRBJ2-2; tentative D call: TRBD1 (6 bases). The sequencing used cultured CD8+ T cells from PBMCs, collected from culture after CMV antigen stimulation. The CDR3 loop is CASSQALGGLTTNTGELFF. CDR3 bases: TGCGCCAGCAGCCAAGCTTTAGGGGGTCTAACCACGAACACCGGGGAGCTGTTTTTT.